A single sample gave rise to the 17 T cell receptor beta chains below, sequenced in a study of cytomegalovirus exposure and HLA in healthy donors (dated by TCRdb to the late 2010s). Library method: the immunoSEQ multiplex PCR assay. For the multiplex PCR, a mixture combining 60 forward primers for TCR Vbeta segments and 13 reverse primers for TCR Jbeta segments was used. The source is immuneACCESS, and TCRdb retained only in-frame sequences with V and J called. Part of the clones is not carried over; for the studies checked, unresolved V genes explain less than half of this, and the remainder is unexplained. For this sample there are roughly 290,000 clones; over 85% appear just once. Of the sample, more than 2% falls within the top ten clones. Sample: PBMCs. Receptors were obtained from a young woman in good health and CMV-seronegative.

The chain couples TRBV27 to TRBJ2-2; D is undetermined. Trimming cost V 6 bases and J 6 bases, with 8 bases left between them. CDR3 size: 12 residues. Germline CDR1 reads MNHEY; CDR2 reads SMNVEV (reference sequence). The CDR3 bases are TGTGCCAGCAGCCTCGAGCCCGGGGAGCTGTTTTTT. Its protein is CASSLEPGELFF.

This clone was seen a few times. The CDR3 DNA reads as TGTGCTAGTGGTTTTGGAGCTCGGGTCCGGACACGCCAAGAGACCCAGTACTTC. It translates to CASGFGARVRTRQETQYF. The rearrangement joins TRBV12-5 to TRBJ2-5; a weak D match, TRBD1 (5 bases). Germline assignment: CDR1 LGHNT and CDR2 FRNRAP. V dropped 3 bases and J dropped 1 base, with 21 bases sitting between them. The CDR3 extends over 18 amino acids.

V is TRBV7-3 and J is TRBJ2-7; possible D gene TRBD1, 6 bases. CDR3 size: 13 residues. Germline CDR1 SGHTA, CDR2 FQGTGA. Trimming shortened V by 1 base and J by 7 bases, and 11 bases separated the two germline ends. The CDR3: CASSLMGTSEQYF. The DNA for the CDR3 is TGTGCCAGCAGCTTAATGGGGACAAGTGAGCAGTACTTC.

The genes are TRBV11-1 and TRBJ2-5; maybe TRBD1 (6 bases). V lost 3 bases and J lost 2, with 10 bases in between. This CDR3 is 14 amino acids long. The V gene's germline CDR1 is SGHAT and CDR2 FQDESV (reference sequence). Here the CDR3 reads CASSFWTEQETQYF. Here the CDR3 DNA reads TGTGCCAGCAGCTTCTGGACAGAACAAGAGACCCAGTACTTC.

This sequence joins TRBV4-1 and TRBJ2-6, with D hard to call. Trimming pared 1 base from V and 0 bases from J, leaving 13 bases between. The CDR3 has 18 amino acids. The V gene's germline CDR1 is MGHRA and CDR2 YSYEKL. CDR3 loop: CASSQGRLYGSGANVLTF. Written as DNA, the CDR3 is TGCGCCAGCAGCCAAGGCAGACTCTATGGCTCTGGGGCCAACGTCCTGACTTTC.

The gene calls are TRBV18 and TRBJ2-3; D uncertain. The CDR3 is 13 residues long. Per germline, CDR1 KGHSH and CDR2 LQKENI. The V end lost 0 bases, the J end lost 6 bases, and 7 bases lay between the germline ends. The CDR3 bases are TGTGCCAGCTCACCACCCTCGTCGGATACGCAGTATTTT. Protein sequence: CASSPPSSDTQYF.

V usage is TRBV5-6 and J usage is TRBJ1-5, with 8 bases aligning to TRBD1. Germline assignment: CDR1 SGHDT and CDR2 YYEEEE. Trimming removed 3 bases from V and 5 bases from J; junction bases left unmatched: 13. CDR3 size: 17 residues. The CDR3: CASSWGRQGKSDQPQHF. The CDR3 coding sequence is TGTGCCAGCAGCTGGGGAAGACAGGGGAAATCCGATCAGCCCCAGCATTTT.

The V call is TRBV19, the J call TRBJ2-7; D ambiguous. V lost 1 base and J 0 bases, leaving 7 bases between the germline ends. The CDR3 runs to 14 residues. In germline, CDR1 is LNHDA, CDR2 SQIVND (reference sequence). In DNA, the CDR3 is TGTGCCAGTAGTATAGGCAGATACTCCTACGAGCAGTACTTC. It encodes CASSIGRYSYEQYF.

This clone was found once. This rearrangement joins TRBV19 to TRBJ1-2; 11 nucleotides agree with TRBD1. Germline loops: CDR1 LNHDA, CDR2 SQIVND (reference sequence). This CDR3 contains 17 residues. V shed 4 bases and J 3 bases; nucleotides not matched to a gene: 10. The CDR3 loop is CASSTYPPGQGDYGYTF. For the CDR3, the DNA is TGTGCCAGTAGTACTTATCCCCCGGGACAGGGGGACTATGGCTACACCTTC.

On this clone itself: Other DNA sequences in this specimen translate into the identical CDR3. The chain couples TRBV6-1 to TRBJ1-6; D not certain. The CDR3 has 18 residues. V was pared by 3 bases and J by 0 bases, with 15 bases between. CDR1 and CDR2 from the germline V gene are MNHNS and SASEGT. The CDR3 sequence is CASSDRMMSSSYNSPLHF. The CDR3, as DNA: TGTGCCAGCAGTGACAGGATGATGTCAAGCTCCTATAATTCACCCCTCCACTTT.

The chain couples TRBV29-1 to TRBJ1-2; no firm D call. Trimming removed 3 bases at V and 5 bases at J, with 19 bases between. The length of the CDR3 is 15 residues. Germline V lookup: CDR1 SQVTM, CDR2 ANQGSEA. CDR3 DNA sequence: TGCAGCGTTGACCCGGGGATGGACGCCAGGTATGGCTACACCTTC. Translated, it gives CSVDPGMDARYGYTF.

The CDR3 sequence: CASSEYRNTEAFF. The DNA of the CDR3 is TGTGCCAGCAGTGAATACAGGAACACTGAAGCTTTCTTT. This chain connects TRBV6-1 to TRBJ1-1; D remains unclear. CDR1 and CDR2 from the germline V gene are MNHNS and SASEGT. The CDR3 is 13 residues long. Trimming cost V 2 bases and J 1 base, with 5 bases left between them.

The rearrangement links TRBV2 to TRBJ1-1; possible D gene TRBD1, 5 bases. V lost 4 bases, J lost 3 bases, and 12 bases lay in between. The V gene's germline CDR1 is SNHLY and CDR2 FYNNEI. The CDR3 length is 14 residues. The CDR3 DNA reads TGTGCCAGCAGTGCGGACGGGGGGTACACTGAAGCTTTCTTT. Its translation: CASSADGGYTEAFF.

V and J are TRBV10-2 and TRBJ1-1; D is perhaps TRBD1 (5 bases). Germline assignment: CDR1 WSHSY and CDR2 SAAADI. The CDR3 contains 12 residues. V was pared by 6 bases and J by 1 base, with 6 bases between. This CDR3 is CASSTGNTEAFF. The CDR3, as DNA: TGCGCCAGCAGCACAGGGAACACTGAAGCTTTCTTT.

The gene calls are TRBV7-8 and TRBJ2-3; TRBD2 agrees at 13 bases. This CDR3 spans 19 amino acids. Germline V gene lookup returns CDR1 SGHVS and CDR2 FQNEAQ. V shed 0 bases and J 0 bases; nucleotides not matched to a gene: 6. The CDR3 region is CASSLAPGLAGYSTDTQYF. The CDR3 DNA reads as TGTGCCAGCAGCTTAGCTCCGGGACTAGCGGGGTATAGCACAGATACGCAGTATTTT.

The chain carries TRBV7-3 and TRBJ1-3, with 7 bases identical to TRBD1. This CDR3 comprises 16 residues. V gave up 2 bases and J gave up 4 bases; unmatched junction bases: 8. Germline CDR1 SGHTA, CDR2 FQGTGA. For the CDR3, the DNA is TGTGCCAGCAGCTTAGGACCAGGGGGAGCCGGAAACACCATATATTTT. Protein sequence: CASSLGPGGAGNTIYF.

The gene calls are TRBV28 and TRBJ1-1; D is undetermined. Germline V gene sequence: CDR1 MDHEN, CDR2 SYDVKM. The CDR3 spans 12 residues. V was shortened by 2 bases and J by 6 bases, with 7 bases between the two germline ends. DNA of the CDR3: TGTGCCAGCAGTTTACTAGATTCTGAAGCTTTCTTT. The encoded protein is CASSLLDSEAFF.